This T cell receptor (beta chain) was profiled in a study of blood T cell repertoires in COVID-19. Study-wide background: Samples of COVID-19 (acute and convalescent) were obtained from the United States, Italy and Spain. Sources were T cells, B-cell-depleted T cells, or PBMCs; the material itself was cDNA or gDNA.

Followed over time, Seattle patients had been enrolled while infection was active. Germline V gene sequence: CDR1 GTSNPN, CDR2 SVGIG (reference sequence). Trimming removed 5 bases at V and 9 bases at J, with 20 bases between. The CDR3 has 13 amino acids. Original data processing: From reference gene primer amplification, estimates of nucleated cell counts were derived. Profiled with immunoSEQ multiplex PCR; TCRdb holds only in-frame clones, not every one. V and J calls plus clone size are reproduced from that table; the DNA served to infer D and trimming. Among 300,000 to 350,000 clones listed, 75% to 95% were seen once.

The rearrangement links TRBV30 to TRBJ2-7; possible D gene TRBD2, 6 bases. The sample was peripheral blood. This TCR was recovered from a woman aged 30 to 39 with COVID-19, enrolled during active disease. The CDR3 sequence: CAWDSGSLERQYF. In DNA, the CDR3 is TGTGCCTGGGACAGCGGGTCTTTGGAGAGGCAGTACTTC.